This T cell receptor (beta chain) derives from a study of T cells after yellow fever vaccination. This clonotype was seen a few times. Universal primer sites and UMIs were introduced during 5'RACE template-switching synthesis of TCR cDNA. TCRdb re-derived calls from the 5' RACE reads in MiXCR, one entry per CDR3 protein. This table has 300,000 to 450,000 distinct CDR3 sequences, roughly 8.6% appearing once. The V and J ends lost 7 bases and 3 bases respectively, with 6 bases between them. The germline gives CDR1 DFQATT, CDR2 SNEGSKA (reference sequence). CDR3 size: 10 residues. The material was PBMCs, obtained around 45 days after the first yellow fever vaccination. The chain is built from TRBV20-1 and TRBJ2-5, with D unresolved. This receptor was obtained from a man between 18 and 35 years old who received the YFV17D yellow fever vaccine. The CDR3: CSGKKETQYF. The CDR3 region has the DNA TGCAGTGGCAAGAAAGAGACCCAGTACTTC.